These T cell receptor beta chains were read from a single sample in a study of vaccination effects on CD4 cells after COVID-19. Their cognate antigens are unknown. Assay: immunoSEQ multiplex PCR; the TCRdb copy retains only in-frame clones and omits some. The top ten clones hold about 2% of a sample with tens of thousands of clones, less than 75% of them seen once. Source: CD4+ T cells from PBMCs cultured without peptide, taken after COVID-19 vaccination. Every receptor here comes from a human donor who received a COVID-19 vaccine. The CDR3 runs from the conserved cysteine through the conserved F or W. D genes are given only for firm matches. Some rows mark clone size as missing; the rest say once, few, many or name a class of expanded clone.

V	J	size	D	CDR3	DNA
TRBV7-2	TRBJ1-1	.	.	CASSWQGYTEAFF	TGTGCCAGCAGCTGGCAGGGATACACTGAAGCTTTCTTT
TRBV5-1	TRBJ2-2	.	TRBD2	CASSTLAGVNTGELFF	TGCGCCAGCAGCACCCTAGCGGGGGTAAACACCGGGGAGCTGTTTTTT
TRBV7-2	TRBJ2-1	.	.	CASSLTASYNEQFF	TGTGCCAGCAGCTTAACCGCGAGTTACAATGAGCAGTTCTTC
TRBV7-2	TRBJ2-2	.	TRBD2	CASSLGGLAGGSNTGELFF	TGTGCCAGCAGCTTAGGGGGACTAGCGGGGGGTTCGAACACCGGGGAGCTGTTTTTT
TRBV6-5	TRBJ2-4	few	.	CASRETLAKNIQYF	TGTGCCAGCAGGGAGACTTTAGCCAAAAACATTCAGTACTTC
TRBV24-1	TRBJ2-5	.	.	CATSDPTVLGETQYF	TGTGCCACCAGTGATCCCACAGTGTTGGGGGAGACCCAGTACTTC
TRBV6-5	TRBJ2-4	.	.	CASSLGEGKNIQYF	TGTGCCAGCAGTTTGGGCGAGGGCAAAAACATTCAGTACTTC
TRBV30	TRBJ1-5	once	.	CAWSPGQFNQPQHF	TGTGCCTGGAGCCCCGGACAGTTCAATCAGCCCCAGCATTTT
TRBV27	TRBJ2-3	.	.	CASRVIPVSADTQYF	TGTGCAAGTCGGGTCATACCGGTGTCGGCAGATACGCAGTATTTT
TRBV5-1	TRBJ2-5	.	.	CASSLAVRAGTQYF	TGCGCCAGCAGCTTGGCCGTGAGGGCGGGGACCCAGTACTTC
TRBV11-3	TRBJ2-1	.	TRBD2	CASSLDSQRGYSNEQFF	TGTGCCAGCAGCTTAGACTCCCAGCGGGGCTACTCAAATGAGCAGTTCTTC
TRBV5-1	TRBJ1-6	.	TRBD1	CASSSKTGGTSPLHF	TGCGCCAGCAGCTCGAAGACAGGGGGCACTTCACCCCTCCACTTT
TRBV2	TRBJ2-2	.	.	CASSGQATGELFF	TGTGCCAGCAGTGGGCAGGCGACCGGGGAGCTGTTTTTT
TRBV15	TRBJ1-1	.	.	CATSRPLPGQLNTEAFF	TGTGCCACCAGCAGACCTCTCCCGGGACAACTTAACACTGAAGCTTTCTTT
TRBV4-2	TRBJ2-6	.	.	CASSQESRAGANVLTF	TGTGCCAGCAGCCAAGAGAGCAGAGCTGGGGCCAACGTCCTGACTTTC
TRBV4-2	TRBJ2-2	few	.	CASSQDSGGAYTGELFF	TGTGCCAGCAGCCAAGATTCCGGGGGCGCCTACACCGGGGAGCTGTTTTTT
TRBV5-1	TRBJ2-1	.	TRBD2	CASSPGTSGFNEQFF	TGCGCCAGCAGCCCCGGGACTAGCGGATTCAATGAGCAGTTCTTC
TRBV24-1	TRBJ2-3	.	TRBD2	CATSDLPGREADTQYF	TGTGCCACCAGTGATTTGCCGGGGAGGGAGGCAGATACGCAGTATTTT
TRBV6-1	TRBJ1-2	.	TRBD1	CASSEIFDRAGYTF	TGTGCCAGCAGTGAAATTTTTGACAGGGCTGGCTACACCTTC
TRBV9	TRBJ1-2	.	.	CASSVGIGYTF	TGTGCCAGCAGCGTGGGGATCGGCTACACCTTC
TRBV24-1	TRBJ2-2	.	.	CATSDFLGGLDTGELFF	TGTGCCACCAGTGATTTTTTGGGGGGCTTGGACACCGGGGAGCTGTTTTTT
TRBV3-1/TRBV3-2	TRBJ1-6	.	.	CASSQDPVVLPLPLHF	TGTGCCAGCAGCCAAGACCCAGTTGTACTCCCATTACCCCTCCACTTT
TRBV6-4	TRBJ2-3	.	.	CASRAVPGDTQYF	TGTGCCAGCAGGGCGGTTCCTGGGGATACGCAGTATTTT
TRBV24-1	TRBJ2-3	few	TRBD2	CATSDLSGPRGGTDTQYF	TGTGCCACCAGTGATTTAAGCGGACCGCGGGGGGGCACAGATACGCAGTATTTT
TRBV3-1/TRBV3-2	TRBJ2-1	few	TRBD2	CASSQDLASGGAFYNEQFF	TGTGCCAGCAGCCAAGATCTGGCTAGCGGGGGGGCCTTTTACAATGAGCAGTTCTTC
TRBV28	TRBJ1-5	.	.	CASSLRGGPNQPQHF	TGTGCCAGCAGTTTGAGAGGGGGTCCGAATCAGCCCCAGCATTTT
TRBV5-1	TRBJ1-2	.	TRBD1	CASSLDPDRGNYGYTF	TGCGCCAGCAGCTTGGATCCCGACAGGGGCAACTATGGCTACACCTTC
TRBV6-5	TRBJ1-6	.	.	CASSRKQGFESPLHF	TGTGCCAGCAGTCGAAAACAGGGTTTTGAGTCACCCCTCCACTTT
TRBV5-1	TRBJ1-1	.	.	CASSLGTGGTEAFF	TGCGCCAGCAGCTTGGGCACGGGGGGCACTGAAGCTTTCTTT
TRBV4-1	TRBJ2-1	.	TRBD2	CASTEDPGTSEYNEQFF	TGCGCCAGCACCGAAGACCCCGGGACTAGCGAGTACAATGAGCAGTTCTTC
TRBV19	TRBJ2-6	.	TRBD1	CASSTGTGLSGANVLTF	TGTGCCAGTAGTACCGGGACAGGGCTCTCTGGGGCCAACGTCCTGACTTTC
TRBV27	TRBJ1-3	.	.	CASSLGQQEVSGNTIYF	TGTGCCAGCAGTTTAGGGCAACAGGAAGTCTCTGGAAACACCATATATTTT
TRBV2	TRBJ1-3	once	TRBD1	CASSTDRGGNTIYF	TGTGCCAGCAGTACTGACAGGGGTGGAAACACCATATATTTT
TRBV10-1	TRBJ2-3	.	TRBD1	CASSERAGQGVPDTQYF	TGCGCCAGCAGTGAGCGGGCTGGACAGGGGGTACCAGATACGCAGTATTTT
TRBV6-6	TRBJ2-5	.	.	CASSAARGGETQYF	TGTGCCAGCAGTGCCGCCAGGGGTGGAGAGACCCAGTACTTC
TRBV5-1	TRBJ2-5	.	TRBD2	CASSLSTSVGLETQYF	TGCGCCAGCAGTTTGTCGACTAGCGTAGGGTTAGAGACCCAGTACTTC
TRBV4-3	TRBJ1-5	few	.	CASSQDAGISNQPQHF	TGCGCCAGCAGCCAAGATGCAGGGATAAGCAATCAGCCCCAGCATTTT
TRBV29-1	TRBJ1-2	.	.	CSGGGSHGYTF	TGCAGCGGGGGAGGGTCCCATGGCTACACCTTC
TRBV5-1	TRBJ2-5	.	TRBD1	CASSQGQGGETQYF	TGCGCCAGCAGCCAGGGACAGGGGGGGGAGACCCAGTACTTC
TRBV13	TRBJ2-5	.	TRBD2	CASSPGTSQETQYF	TGTGCCAGCAGCCCCGGGACTAGCCAAGAGACCCAGTACTTC
TRBV30	TRBJ2-1	.	TRBD2	CAGREYSYNEQFF	TGTGCCGGGCGGGAGTACTCCTACAATGAGCAGTTCTTC
TRBV3-1/TRBV3-2	TRBJ2-3	once	.	CASSQDRTLGTYF	TGTGCCAGCAGCCAAGATCGGACATTAGGAACGTATTTT
TRBV29-1	TRBJ1-2	.	.	CSVVSGNYGYTF	TGCAGCGTTGTTTCAGGGAACTATGGCTACACCTTC
TRBV28	TRBJ2-5	.	TRBD1	CASSAPGTGDQETQYF	TGTGCCAGCAGCGCTCCCGGGACAGGGGACCAAGAGACCCAGTACTTC
TRBV4-3	TRBJ2-5	once	.	CASSQANQETQYF	TGCGCCAGCAGCCAGGCTAACCAAGAGACCCAGTACTTC
TRBV19	TRBJ2-5	.	TRBD1	CASSRTGGHETQYF	TGTGCCAGTAGTCGGACAGGGGGCCACGAGACCCAGTACTTC
TRBV7-9	TRBJ1-1	.	.	CASSSPDRNTEAFF	TGTGCCAGCAGCTCGCCGGACAGGAACACTGAAGCTTTCTTT
TRBV3-1/TRBV3-2	TRBJ2-2	.	.	CASSQRSRTNTGELFF	TGTGCCAGCAGCCAACGGAGTAGGACCAACACCGGGGAGCTGTTTTTT
TRBV20-1	TRBJ1-1	.	.	CSASGHGTASSAEAFF	TGCAGTGCTAGTGGCCATGGGACTGCGTCATCGGCTGAAGCTTTCTTT
TRBV19	TRBJ2-5	.	TRBD1	CASSLDTGGETQYF	TGTGCCAGTAGTCTCGATACAGGGGGTGAGACCCAGTACTTC
TRBV4-3	TRBJ1-1	.	TRBD1	CASGDSLNTEAFF	TGCGCTAGCGGGGACAGCCTGAACACTGAAGCTTTCTTT
TRBV18	TRBJ2-2	.	.	CASSTNTGELFF	TGTGCCAGCTCAACAAACACCGGGGAGCTGTTTTTT
TRBV11-3	TRBJ2-1	few	.	CASSFTALGNEQFF	TGTGCCAGCAGCTTTACAGCCTTAGGCAATGAGCAGTTCTTC
TRBV6-5	TRBJ1-5	few	TRBD1	CARLQGAYQPQHF	TGTGCCAGACTACAGGGGGCGTATCAGCCCCAGCATTTT
TRBV5-1	TRBJ2-1	.	.	CASSPSYNEQFF	TGCGCCAGCAGCCCCTCCTACAATGAGCAGTTCTTC
TRBV5-1	TRBJ1-3	.	.	CASTQGSGNTIYF	TGCGCCAGCACCCAAGGTTCTGGAAACACCATATATTTT
TRBV15	TRBJ2-1	.	.	CATSLIGGGKYNEQFF	TGTGCCACCAGTCTGATAGGGGGGGGTAAATACAATGAGCAGTTCTTC
TRBV5-5	TRBJ1-2	.	TRBD1	CASSALTEGAGYGYTF	TGTGCCAGCAGCGCCCTTACGGAGGGGGCCGGCTATGGCTACACCTTC
TRBV28	TRBJ1-2	.	.	CASSSEGYGYTF	TGTGCCAGCAGTTCCGAGGGTTATGGCTACACCTTC